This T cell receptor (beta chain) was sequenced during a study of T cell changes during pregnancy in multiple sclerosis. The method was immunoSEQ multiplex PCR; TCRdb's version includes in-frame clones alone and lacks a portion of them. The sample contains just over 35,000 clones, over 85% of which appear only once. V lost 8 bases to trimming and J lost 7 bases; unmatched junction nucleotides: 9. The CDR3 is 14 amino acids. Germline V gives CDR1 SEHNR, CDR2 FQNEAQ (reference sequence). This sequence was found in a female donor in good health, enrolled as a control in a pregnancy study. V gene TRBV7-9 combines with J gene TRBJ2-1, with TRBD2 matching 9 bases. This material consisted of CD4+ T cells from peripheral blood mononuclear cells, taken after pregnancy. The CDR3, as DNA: TGTGCCAGCGGTTGGACTAGCGATGGAAATGAGCAGTTCTTC. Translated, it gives CASGWTSDGNEQFF.